This TCR beta chain stems from a study of T cell responses to AZD1222 COVID-19 vaccine (dated by TCRdb to the early 2020s). At the level of the whole study: A total of approximately 230 trial participants underwent TCR sequencing, of whom about 210 received two doses of AZD1222 and 26 received two doses of the MenACWY control vaccine. Trial participants were enrolled by age into subgroups of 18-55, 56-69 and 70-plus years, and roughly 160, 29 and 62 TCR-sequenced participants, respectively, were included in these subgroups.

Results and caveats for the whole study, not just this receptor: Conclusions about previously exposed vaccinees were limited because only six AZD1222 recipients were SARS-CoV-2 seropositive at baseline. The 56-69-year group was small, and its depth increase did not reach significance, likely because of low power. Nearly half of unique spike-specific TCRs reportedly recognized epitopes outside regions mutated in the B.1.351 and B.1.1.7 variants. Because no samples from the day 14 peak response were available, repertoires could be characterized only after the peak T cell response. After two AZD1222 doses, both the breadth and the depth of spike-specific TCRs were significantly higher than at day 0 and than in MenACWY recipients. Vaccine-associated CD4 TCRs spanned the whole spike protein, with dominant responses in regions 160-218 and 743-854. Participants were mostly white British and included more females than males, and it was suggested by the authors that clonal diversity may have been underestimated.

In light of the paper, this sample's time point label describes: sample from adult after SARS-CoV-2 infection, after symptom onset. A couple of convalescent COVID-19 patients, sampled after symptom onset from adults with prior SARS-CoV-2 infection, were also TCR-sequenced for comparison. Notes on this clone: The target of this receptor is not known. No base quality values were provided; no much bigger clone lies one nucleotide off.

The germline V gene encodes CDR1 LGHNT and CDR2 FRNRAP. V was cut back by 0 bases and J by 9 bases, leaving a gap of 12 bases between them. Inclusive of the bounding cysteine and phenylalanine, the CDR3 is 14 residues long. The retained sequence is limited to the CDR3, 42 bases, with the frame set at the first base. The CDR3 regions of human TCRbeta chains were analyzed by immunosequencing. Under the source paper's analysis protocol: TCRs in the repertoires were matched against a reference library of SARS-CoV-2-specific TCRs that had been generated with the MIRA antigen-specificity platform. Breadth was defined as the fraction of unique TCRs that were SARS-CoV-2-associated. Depth was defined as the fraction of total T cells that were SARS-CoV-2-associated. Using the MIRA data, every spike-specific TCR was mapped to the spike region that the TCR reacted to and assigned to either a CD4 or a CD8 class. Log10-transformed breadth and depth values were compared by one-way ANOVA with Sidak's multiple comparisons tests. TCRdb's version of the immuneACCESS table is confined to in-frame rearrangements and falls short of the full clone set. An unresolved V gene accounts for under half of the shortfall where checked; the remainder is of unknown origin. V and J calls and clone size come straight from that table; D and trimming were deduced from the DNA. The table for this sample lists 150,000 to 160,000 clones; about 88% of them were counted only once. The ten biggest clones cover 5.5% to 7% of the sample.

The sequences come from peripheral blood, collected after recovery from COVID-19. The receptor chain draws on TRBV12-5 and TRBJ2-1; no confident D gene assignment can be made. The TCR was taken from an adult who had recovered from COVID-19. The DNA reads as follows: TGTGCTAGTGGTTTGGTCAGTAGGAAGGGTGAGCAGTTCTTC. Its product reads: CASGLVSRKGEQFF.